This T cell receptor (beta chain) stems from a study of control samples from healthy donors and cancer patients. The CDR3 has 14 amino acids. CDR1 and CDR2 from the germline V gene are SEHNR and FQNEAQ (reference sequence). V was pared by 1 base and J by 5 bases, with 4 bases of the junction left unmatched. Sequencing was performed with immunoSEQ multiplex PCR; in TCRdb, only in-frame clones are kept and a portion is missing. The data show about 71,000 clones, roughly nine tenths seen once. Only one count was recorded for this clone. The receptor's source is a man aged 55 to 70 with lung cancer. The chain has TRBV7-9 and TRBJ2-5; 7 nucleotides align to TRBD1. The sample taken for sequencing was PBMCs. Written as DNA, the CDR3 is TGTGCCAGCAGCTTAGGGACAGGCGGTGAGACCCAGTACTTC. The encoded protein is CASSLGTGGETQYF.